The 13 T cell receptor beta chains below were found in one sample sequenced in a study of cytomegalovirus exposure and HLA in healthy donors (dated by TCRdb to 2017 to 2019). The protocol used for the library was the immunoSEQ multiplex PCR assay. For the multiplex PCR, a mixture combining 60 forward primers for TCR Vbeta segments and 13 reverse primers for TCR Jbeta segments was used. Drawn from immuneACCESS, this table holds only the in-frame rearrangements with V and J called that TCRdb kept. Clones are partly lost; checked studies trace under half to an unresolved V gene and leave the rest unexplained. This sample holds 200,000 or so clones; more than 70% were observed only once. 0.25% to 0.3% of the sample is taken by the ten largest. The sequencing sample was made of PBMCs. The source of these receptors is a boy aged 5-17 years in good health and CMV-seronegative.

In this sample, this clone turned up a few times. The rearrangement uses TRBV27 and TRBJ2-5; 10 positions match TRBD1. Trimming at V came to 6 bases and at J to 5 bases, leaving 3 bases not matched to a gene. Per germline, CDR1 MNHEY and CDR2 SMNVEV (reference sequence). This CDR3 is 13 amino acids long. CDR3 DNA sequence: TGTGCCAGCAGCAAGGACAGGGGGGAGACCCAGTACTTC. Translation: CASSKDRGETQYF.

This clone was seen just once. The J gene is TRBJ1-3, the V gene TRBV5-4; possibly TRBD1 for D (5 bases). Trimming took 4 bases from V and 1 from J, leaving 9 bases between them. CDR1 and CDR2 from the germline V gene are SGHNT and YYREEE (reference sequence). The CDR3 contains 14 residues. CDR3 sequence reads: CASSTGGSGNTIYF. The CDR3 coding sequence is TGTGCCAGCAGCACCGGGGGATCTGGAAACACCATATATTTT.

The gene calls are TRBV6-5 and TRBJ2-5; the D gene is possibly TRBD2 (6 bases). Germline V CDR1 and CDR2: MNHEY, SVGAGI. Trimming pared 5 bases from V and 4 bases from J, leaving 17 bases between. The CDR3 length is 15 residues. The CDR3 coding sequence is TGTGCCAGCAGTGTACTATGGACGGGGGTAGAGACCCAGTACTTC. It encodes CASSVLWTGVETQYF.

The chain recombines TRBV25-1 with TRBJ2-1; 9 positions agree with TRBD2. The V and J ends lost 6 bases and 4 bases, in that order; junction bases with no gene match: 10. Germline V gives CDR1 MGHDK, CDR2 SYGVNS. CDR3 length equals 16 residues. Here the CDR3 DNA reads TGTGCCAGCAGGGGAGCGGGGGGCGGGTTATACAATGAGCAGTTCTTC. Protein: CASRGAGGGLYNEQFF.

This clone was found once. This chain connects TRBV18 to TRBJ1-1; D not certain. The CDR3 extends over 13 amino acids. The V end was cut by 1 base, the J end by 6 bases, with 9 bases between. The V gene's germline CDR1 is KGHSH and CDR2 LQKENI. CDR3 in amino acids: CASSPLDSAEAFF. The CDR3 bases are TGTGCCAGCTCACCACTTGACTCGGCTGAAGCTTTCTTT. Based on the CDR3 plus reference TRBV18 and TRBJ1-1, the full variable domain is NAGVMQNPRHLVRRRGQEARLRCSPMKGHSHVYWYRQLPEEGLKFMVYLQKENIIDESGMPKERFSAEFPKEGPSILRIQQVVRGDSAAYFCASSPLDSAEAFFGQGTRLTVV.

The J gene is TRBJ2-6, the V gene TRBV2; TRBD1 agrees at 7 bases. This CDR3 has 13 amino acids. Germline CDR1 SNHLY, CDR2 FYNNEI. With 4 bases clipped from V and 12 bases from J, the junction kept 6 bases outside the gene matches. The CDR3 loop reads CASSVVQGPVLTF. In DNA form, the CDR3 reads TGTGCCAGCAGTGTAGTACAGGGGCCCGTCCTGACTTTC.

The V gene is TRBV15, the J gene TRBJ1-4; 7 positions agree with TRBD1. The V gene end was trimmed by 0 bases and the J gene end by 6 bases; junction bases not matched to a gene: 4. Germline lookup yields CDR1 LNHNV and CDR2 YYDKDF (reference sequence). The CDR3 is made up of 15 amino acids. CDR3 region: CATSRDQGGYEKLFF. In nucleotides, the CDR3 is TGTGCCACCAGCAGAGACCAGGGGGGTTATGAAAAACTGTTTTTT.

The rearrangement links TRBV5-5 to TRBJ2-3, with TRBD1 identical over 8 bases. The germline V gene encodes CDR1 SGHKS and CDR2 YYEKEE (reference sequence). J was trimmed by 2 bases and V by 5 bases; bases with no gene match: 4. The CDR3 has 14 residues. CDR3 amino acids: CASRRQGLTDTQYF. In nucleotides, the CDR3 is TGTGCCAGCAGGAGACAGGGGCTCACAGATACGCAGTATTTT.

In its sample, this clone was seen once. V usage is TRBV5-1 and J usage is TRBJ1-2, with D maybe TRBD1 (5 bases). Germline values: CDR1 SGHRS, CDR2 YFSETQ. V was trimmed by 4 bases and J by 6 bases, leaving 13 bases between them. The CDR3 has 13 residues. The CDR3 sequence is CASSPLDRHGYTF. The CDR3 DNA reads TGCGCCAGCAGCCCGCTAGACAGACATGGCTACACCTTC. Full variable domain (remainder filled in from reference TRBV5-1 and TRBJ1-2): KAGVTQTPRYLIKTRGQQVTLSCSPISGHRSVSWYQQTPGQGLQFLFEYFSETQRNKGNFPGRFSGRQFSNSRSEMNVSTLELGDSALYLCASSPLDRHGYTFGSGTRLTVV.

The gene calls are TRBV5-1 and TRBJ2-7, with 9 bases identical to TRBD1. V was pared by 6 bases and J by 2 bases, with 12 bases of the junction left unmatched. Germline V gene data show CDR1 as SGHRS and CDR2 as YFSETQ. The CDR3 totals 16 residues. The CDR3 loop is CASTLSPGQGAYEQYF. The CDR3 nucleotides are TGCGCCAGCACCCTCTCACCGGGACAGGGAGCCTACGAGCAGTACTTC.

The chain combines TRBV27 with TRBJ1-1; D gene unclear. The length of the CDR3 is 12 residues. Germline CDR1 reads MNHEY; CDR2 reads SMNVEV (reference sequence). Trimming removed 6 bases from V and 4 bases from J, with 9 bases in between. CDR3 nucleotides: TGTGCCAGCAGCCAAGGGAGCACTGAAGCTTTCTTT. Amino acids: CASSQGSTEAFF.

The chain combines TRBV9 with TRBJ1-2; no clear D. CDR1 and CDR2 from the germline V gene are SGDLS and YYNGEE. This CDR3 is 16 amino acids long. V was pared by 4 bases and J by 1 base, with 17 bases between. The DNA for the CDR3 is TGTGCCAGCAGCCGCGATGGGCAGCCGTTTAACTATGGCTACACCTTC. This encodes CASSRDGQPFNYGYTF.

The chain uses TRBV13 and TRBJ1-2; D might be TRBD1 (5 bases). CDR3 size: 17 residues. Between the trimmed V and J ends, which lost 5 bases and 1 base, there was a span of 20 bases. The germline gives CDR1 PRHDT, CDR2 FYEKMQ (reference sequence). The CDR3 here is CASSHHGGPGSNYGYTF. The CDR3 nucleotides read TGTGCCAGCAGCCATCACGGGGGACCAGGGAGTAACTATGGCTACACCTTC. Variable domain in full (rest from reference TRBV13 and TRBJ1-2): AAGVIQSPRHLIKEKRETATLKCYPIPRHDTVYWYQQGPGQDPQFLISFYEKMQSDKGSIPDRFSAQQFSDYHSELNMSSLELGDSALYFCASSHHGGPGSNYGYTFGSGTRLTVV.